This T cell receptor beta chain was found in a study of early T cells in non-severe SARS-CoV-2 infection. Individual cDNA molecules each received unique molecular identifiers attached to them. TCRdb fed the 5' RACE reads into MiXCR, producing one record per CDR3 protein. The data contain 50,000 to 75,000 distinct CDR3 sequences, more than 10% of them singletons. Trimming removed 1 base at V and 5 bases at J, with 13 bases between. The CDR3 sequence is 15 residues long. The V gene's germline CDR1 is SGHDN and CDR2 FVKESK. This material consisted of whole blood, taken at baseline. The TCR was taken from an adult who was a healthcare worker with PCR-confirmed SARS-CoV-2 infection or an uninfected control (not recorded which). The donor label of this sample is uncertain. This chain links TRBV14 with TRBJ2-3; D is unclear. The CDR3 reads CASSQGYHSVDTQYF. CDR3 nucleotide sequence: TGTGCCAGCAGCCAAGGATATCATAGTGTAGATACGCAGTATTTT.